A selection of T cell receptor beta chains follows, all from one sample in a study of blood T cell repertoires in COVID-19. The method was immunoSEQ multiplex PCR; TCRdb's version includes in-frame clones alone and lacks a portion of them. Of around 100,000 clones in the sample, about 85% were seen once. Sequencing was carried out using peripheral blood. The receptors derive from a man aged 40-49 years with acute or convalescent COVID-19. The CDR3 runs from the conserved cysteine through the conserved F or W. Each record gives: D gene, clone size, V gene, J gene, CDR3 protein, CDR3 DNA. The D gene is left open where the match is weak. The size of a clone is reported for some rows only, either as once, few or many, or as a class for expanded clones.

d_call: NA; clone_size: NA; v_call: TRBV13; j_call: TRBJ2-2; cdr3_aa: CASSLTPWETTGELFF; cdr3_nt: TGTGCCAGCAGCTTGACGCCGTGGGAGACCACCGGGGAGCTGTTTTTT
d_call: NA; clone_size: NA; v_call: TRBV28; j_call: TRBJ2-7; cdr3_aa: CASSVLGGSYEQYF; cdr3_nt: TGTGCCAGCAGTGTACTGGGAGGCTCCTACGAGCAGTACTTC
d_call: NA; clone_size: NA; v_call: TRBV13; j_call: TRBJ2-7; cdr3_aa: CASSPSSVPDEQYF; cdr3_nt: TGTGCCAGCAGCCCGTCGTCAGTTCCCGACGAGCAGTACTTC
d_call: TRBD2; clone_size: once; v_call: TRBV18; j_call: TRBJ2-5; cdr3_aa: CASSPRTSRQETQYF; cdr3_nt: TGTGCCAGCTCACCCCGGACTAGCCGACAAGAGACCCAGTACTTC
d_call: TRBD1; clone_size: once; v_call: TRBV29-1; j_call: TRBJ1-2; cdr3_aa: CSVATTGGGYGYTF; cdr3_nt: TGCAGCGTTGCAACGACAGGGGGCGGCTATGGCTACACCTTC
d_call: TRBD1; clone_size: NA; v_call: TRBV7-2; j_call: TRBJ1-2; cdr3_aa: CASSSQGIYGYTF; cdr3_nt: TGTGCCAGCAGCTCACAGGGGATCTATGGCTACACCTTC
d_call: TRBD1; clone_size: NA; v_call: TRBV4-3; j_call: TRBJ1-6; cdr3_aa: CASSPLEGADSPLHF; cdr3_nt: TGCGCCAGCAGCCCCTTAGAGGGGGCGGACAGCCCCCTCCACTTT
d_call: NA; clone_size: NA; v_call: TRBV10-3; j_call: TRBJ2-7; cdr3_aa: CAISAGSEQYF; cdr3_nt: TGTGCCATCAGTGCAGGTTCCGAGCAGTACTTC
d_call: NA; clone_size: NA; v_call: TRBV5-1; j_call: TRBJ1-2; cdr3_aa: CASSLDSNYGYTF; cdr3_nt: TGCGCCAGCAGCTTGGACAGTAACTATGGCTACACCTTC
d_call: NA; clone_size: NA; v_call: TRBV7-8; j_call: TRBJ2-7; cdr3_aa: CASSPAYEQYF; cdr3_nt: TGTGCCAGCAGCCCTGCCTACGAGCAGTACTTC